The clone carrying this T cell receptor (beta chain) was counted once. As processed by the authors: For nucleated cells, counts were estimated from reference gene primer amplification. Data came from immunoSEQ multiplex PCR; TCRdb stores just in-frame clones and leaves some out. V and J calls and clone size are those listed in that table; D and trimming were worked out from the DNA. This table has 85,000 to 120,000 clones, 84% appearing once. This entry belongs to a study of blood T cell repertoires in COVID-19. The material sequenced was peripheral blood. The TCR comes from a human donor in a cohort sampled during active COVID-19.

The CDR3 DNA is TGTGCCAGCAGCTTAGGGCTTCCAGATACGCAGTATTTT. Its protein product is CASSLGLPDTQYF. The V call is TRBV11-2, the J call TRBJ2-3; D call uncertain. This CDR3 is 13 amino acids long. The germline V gene encodes CDR1 SGHAT and CDR2 FQNNGV. Between the trimmed V and J ends, which lost 1 base and 4 bases, there was a span of 6 bases.